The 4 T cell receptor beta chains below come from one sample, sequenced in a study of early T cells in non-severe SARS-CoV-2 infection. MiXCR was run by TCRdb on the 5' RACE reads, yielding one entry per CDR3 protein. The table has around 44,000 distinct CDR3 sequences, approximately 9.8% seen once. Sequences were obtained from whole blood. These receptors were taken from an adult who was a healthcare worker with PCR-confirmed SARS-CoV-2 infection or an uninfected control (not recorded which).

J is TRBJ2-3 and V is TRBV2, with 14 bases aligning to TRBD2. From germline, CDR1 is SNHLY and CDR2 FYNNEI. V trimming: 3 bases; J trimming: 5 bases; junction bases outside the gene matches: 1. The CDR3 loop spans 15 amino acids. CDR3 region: CASSEGTSGRDTQYF. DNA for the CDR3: TGTGCCAGCAGTGAGGGGACTAGCGGGAGAGATACGCAGTATTTT. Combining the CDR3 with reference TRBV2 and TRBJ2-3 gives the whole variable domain EPEVTQTPSHQVTQMGQEVILRCVPISNHLYFYWYRQILGQKVEFLVSFYNNEISEKSEIFDDQFSVERPDGSNFTLKIRSTKLEDSAMYFCASSEGTSGRDTQYFGPGTRLTVL.

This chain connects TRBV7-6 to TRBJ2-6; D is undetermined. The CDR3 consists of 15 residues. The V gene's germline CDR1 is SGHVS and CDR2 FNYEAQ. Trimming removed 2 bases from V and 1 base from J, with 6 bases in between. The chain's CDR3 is CASSLSVSGANVLTF. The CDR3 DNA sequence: TGTGCCAGCAGCTTATCAGTTTCTGGGGCCAACGTCCTGACTTTC.

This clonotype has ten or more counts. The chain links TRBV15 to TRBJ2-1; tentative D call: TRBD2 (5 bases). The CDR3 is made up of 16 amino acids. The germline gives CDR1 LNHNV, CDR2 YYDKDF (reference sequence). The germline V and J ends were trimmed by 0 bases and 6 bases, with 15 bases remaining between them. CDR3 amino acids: CATSRDRLAAGNEQFF. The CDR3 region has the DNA TGTGCCACCAGCAGAGATAGGCTGGCGGCGGGCAATGAGCAGTTCTTC.

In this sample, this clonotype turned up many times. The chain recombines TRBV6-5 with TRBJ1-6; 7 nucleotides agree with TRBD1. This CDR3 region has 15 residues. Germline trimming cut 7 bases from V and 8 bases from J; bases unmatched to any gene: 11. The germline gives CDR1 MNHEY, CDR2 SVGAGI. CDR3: CASTLGGQRHSPLHF. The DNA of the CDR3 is TGTGCCAGCACCCTCGGGGGACAGAGACATTCACCCCTCCACTTT.